The rows below give T cell receptor beta chains drawn from one sample of a study of Ad26.COV2.S vaccination and SARS-CoV-2 variants. Sequenced by immunoSEQ multiplex PCR; TCRdb stores in-frame clones only, minus some. The sample records 250,000 to 300,000 clones, more than 75% being singletons. The sequenced sample was peripheral blood, obtained in a trial of Ad26.COV2.S vaccine versus placebo. These receptors were collected from a person aged 18-60 years who received the Ad26.COV2.S COVID-19 vaccine or a placebo. CDR3s include the opening cysteine and the closing phenylalanine or tryptophan. D genes are given only for firm matches. Expanded clones are given a class, and other clones once, few, many or no size at all.

CDR3 DNA	CDR3 protein	J gene	V gene	clone size	D gene
TGCGCCAGCAGCACGACTAGCCACAATGAGCAGTTCTTC	CASSTTSHNEQFF	TRBJ2-1	TRBV5-1	.	TRBD2
TGTGCCAGCAGTAACAGGGGTAACTATGGCTACACCTTC	CASSNRGNYGYTF	TRBJ1-2	TRBV2	.	TRBD1
TGTGCCAGCAGTTTATACCGGACCGACGGGGACTACGAGCAGTACTTC	CASSLYRTDGDYEQYF	TRBJ2-7	TRBV27	once	.
TGTGCCAGCAGCACGGTGAGGGGCTCATATGGCTACACCTTC	CASSTVRGSYGYTF	TRBJ1-2	TRBV6-6	.	.
TGTGCCTCGGTTCACAGGGTTTGGTCGGAGACCCAGTACTTC	CASVHRVWSETQYF	TRBJ2-5	TRBV5-6	.	.
TGTGCCAGCAGCGCCGGAACAGGGAACCAAGAGACCCAGTACTTC	CASSAGTGNQETQYF	TRBJ2-5	TRBV9	.	.
TGCAGTGCTGGTGGACTAGCGGGAATCACCTACGAGCAGTACTTC	CSAGGLAGITYEQYF	TRBJ2-7	TRBV20-1	.	TRBD2
TGTGCCAGCAGCCAATCGGACAGGGCCCGAAGAACCTTC	CASSQSDRARRTF	TRBJ1-2	TRBV7-9	once	TRBD1
TGTGCCAGCAGAAGGGGGCTAGCGGGAAGCACAGATACGCAGTATTTT	CASRRGLAGSTDTQYF	TRBJ2-3	TRBV27	.	TRBD2
TGTGCCAGCAGCCAGGCCGTAGTTGCGGGCGAGCAGTACTTC	CASSQAVVAGEQYF	TRBJ2-7	TRBV3-1/TRBV3-2	once	.
TGTGCCAGTACGGGGACAGAAGAGACCCAGTACTTC	CASTGTEETQYF	TRBJ2-5	TRBV2	.	TRBD1
TGTGCCATCAGTGAGTCGGCCGGGACAGGGGATCCCCTCCTCTATGGCTACACCTTC	CAISESAGTGDPLLYGYTF	TRBJ1-2	TRBV10-3	few	TRBD1
TGTGCCAGCAGCCCTAGACTGGGGGGCACCTACGAGCAGTACTTC	CASSPRLGGTYEQYF	TRBJ2-7	TRBV7-2	.	.